The 14 T cell receptor beta chains below come from one sample, sequenced in a study of OX40 agonist ivuxolimab in advanced cancers. Clones were read by immunoSEQ multiplex PCR, and TCRdb kept only the in-frame ones, dropping some. The sample contains 53,000 or so clones, around 87% of which appear only once. Sequenced material: CD4+ or CD8+ T cells sorted from blood, taken in a trial of the OX40 agonist ivuxolimab. The receptor source for this set is an adult with an advanced solid tumor such as melanoma, head and neck, liver or kidney cancer.

The chain is built from TRBV7-2 and TRBJ1-2; D gene unclear. Trimming took 1 base from V and 4 from J, leaving 10 bases between them. Germline V gene lookup returns CDR1 SGHTA and CDR2 FQGNSA. The CDR3 sequence is 14 residues long. CDR3 residues: CASSLVRGTYGYTF. CDR3 nucleotide sequence: TGTGCCAGCAGCTTAGTTCGGGGAACCTATGGCTACACCTTC.

The J gene is TRBJ1-3, the V gene TRBV30, with TRBD1 identical over 7 bases. The CDR3 sequence is 11 residues long. The V and J ends lost 2 bases and 16 bases, in that order; junction bases with no gene match: 8. CDR1 is GTSNPN, CDR2 SVGIG, per germline (reference sequence). The CDR3 protein is CAWSLPGQNYF. The DNA of the CDR3 is TGTGCCTGGAGTTTGCCGGGACAGAACTATTTT.

This rearrangement joins TRBV6-4 to TRBJ2-2, with unresolved D. V lost 2 bases, J lost 0 bases, and 7 bases lay in between. Germline CDR1 is MRHNA and CDR2 is SNTAGT. This CDR3 has 15 amino acids. CDR3 amino acids: CASSDVWPNTGELFF. In DNA, the CDR3 is TGTGCCAGCAGTGACGTGTGGCCGAACACCGGGGAGCTGTTTTTT.

The chain joins TRBV28 to TRBJ2-7, with D perhaps matching TRBD1 (5 bases). The ends were cut back, 2 bases at V and 6 bases at J, with 8 bases in the middle. Germline loops: CDR1 MDHEN, CDR2 SYDVKM. The CDR3 extends over 12 amino acids. CDR3 sequence (DNA): TGTGCCAGCAGTTTACAAGGGGTCGAGCAGTACTTC. It is translated as CASSLQGVEQYF.

Only one count was recorded for this clone. The rearrangement joins TRBV9 to TRBJ1-6; D is possibly TRBD1 (5 bases). The CDR3 is 14 amino acids. V was trimmed by 0 bases and J by 8 bases, leaving 9 bases between them. Per germline, CDR1 SGDLS and CDR2 YYNGEE. The CDR3 spells CASSVEGLDSPLHF. The CDR3, as DNA: TGTGCCAGCAGCGTAGAGGGGTTGGATTCACCCCTCCACTTT. Full variable domain (outside the CDR3, taken from reference TRBV9 and TRBJ1-6): DSGVTQTPKHLITATGQRVTLRCSPRSGDLSVYWYQQSLDQGLQFLIQYYNGEERAKGNILERFSAQQFPDLHSELNLSSLELGDSALYFCASSVEGLDSPLHFGNGTRLTVT.

V is TRBV10-3 and J is TRBJ2-5; D ambiguous. V dropped 6 bases and J dropped 2 bases, with 4 bases sitting between them. Germline CDR1 ENHRY, CDR2 SYGVKD. The CDR3 runs to 11 residues. The CDR3 nucleotides read TGTGCCATCAGGAAACAAGAGACCCAGTACTTC. Protein product: CAIRKQETQYF.

This sequence joins TRBV5-8 and TRBJ2-5, with 8 bases that match TRBD1. This CDR3 contains 15 residues. J was trimmed by 5 bases and V by 4 bases; bases with no gene match: 10. In germline, CDR1 is SGHTS, CDR2 YDEGEE. The CDR3 sequence: CASSIRTGGVETQYF. DNA for the CDR3: TGTGCCAGCAGCATAAGAACAGGGGGAGTCGAGACCCAGTACTTC.

This clone was seen a few times. The chain links TRBV5-4 to TRBJ1-1; tentatively, D is TRBD1 (5 bases). The CDR3 sequence is 15 residues long. CDR1 and CDR2 (germline): SGHNT, YYREEE (reference sequence). The ends were cut back, 1 base at V and 0 bases at J, with 10 bases in the middle. This CDR3 is CASSLSEGMNTEAFF. CDR3 DNA: TGTGCCAGCAGCTTGAGCGAGGGGATGAACACTGAAGCTTTCTTT. The full variable domain, completed using reference TRBV5-4 and TRBJ1-1, is ETGVTQSPTHLIKTRGQQVTLRCSSQSGHNTVSWYQQALGQGPQFIFQYYREEENGRGNFPPRFSGLQFPNYSSELNVNALELDDSALYLCASSLSEGMNTEAFFGQGTRLTVV.

The V and J genes are TRBV11-3 and TRBJ2-1, with a possible D match to TRBD2 (6 bases). Germline V gene data show CDR1 as SGHNT and CDR2 as YENEEA. Trimming cost V 5 bases and J 7 bases, with 24 bases left between them. CDR3 length: 17 residues. The CDR3 DNA is TGTGCCAGCAGCCCCCTTACTGCCTCCAAGCGGGTTAATGAGCAGTTCTTC. It is translated as CASSPLTASKRVNEQFF.

J is TRBJ1-4 and V is TRBV7-9; D uncertain. Germline assignment: CDR1 SEHNR and CDR2 FQNEAQ (reference sequence). The CDR3 has 15 residues. Trimming removed 5 bases at V and 0 bases at J, with 10 bases between. CDR3: CASSLGLTTNEKLFF. In DNA, the CDR3 is TGTGCCAGCAGCCTTGGCCTTACAACTAATGAAAAACTGTTTTTT.

The chain has TRBV4-1 and TRBJ2-2; no clear D gene. This CDR3 is built from 16 residues. Germline-derived CDR1 and CDR2 are MGHRA and YSYEKL. Trimming cost V 1 base and J 4 bases, with 13 bases left between them. The CDR3 here is CASSQGAVTTTGELFF. The CDR3 nucleotides are TGCGCCAGCAGCCAAGGGGCAGTAACGACCACCGGGGAGCTGTTTTTT.

V and J are TRBV5-4 and TRBJ2-1; 7 bases are a match to TRBD2. The length of the CDR3 is 15 residues. V was clipped by 1 base and J by 3 bases; unmatched bases: 4. Germline CDR1 is SGHNT and CDR2 is YYREEE (reference sequence). DNA for the CDR3: TGTGCCAGCAGCTTGTCGGGGGGTTTCTACAATGAGCAGTTCTTC. As protein: CASSLSGGFYNEQFF.

The chain links TRBV6-5 to TRBJ2-1, with TRBD2 identical over 8 bases. After removal of 2 bases from V and 8 bases from J, the junction contained 5 bases not matched to a gene. The CDR3 has 14 residues. Germline V gene sequence: CDR1 MNHEY, CDR2 SVGAGI. CDR3 nucleotide sequence: TGTGCCAGCAGTTACGGGTGGCGGGGGGATGAGCAGTTCTTC. Translation gives CASSYGWRGDEQFF.

The gene calls are TRBV5-3 and TRBJ2-5, with D perhaps being TRBD1 or TRBD2 (6 bases each). TRBV5-3 is filed as an ORF, its function uncertain. V lost 8 bases and J lost 5, with 22 bases in between. This CDR3 spans 15 amino acids. CDR3 in amino acids: CASSAAWGAWETQYF. The CDR3 DNA reads TGTGCCAGCAGCGCCGCGTGGGGGGCTTGGGAGACCCAGTACTTC.